The clone carrying this TCR beta chain was counted ten times or more. Its antigen is as yet unknown. TCRdb recomputed calls from the PCR reads with MiXCR, one row per CDR3 protein. In the table there are about half a million distinct CDR3 sequences, 20% to 25% of which are singletons. The CDR3 loop spans 20 amino acids. Trimming cost V 0 bases and J 0 bases; bases outside gene matches: 15. These data originate in a study of molecular identifiers for immune sequencing clone quantification. Study results and limitations: Jurkat TCR RNA that was spiked in from one cell was reportedly detectable among one million naive cells.

Sample: naive CD8+ T cells from blood, with Jurkat cell RNA spiked in. As for subset: FACS-sorted CD8+CD4-CCR7+CD45RA+ naive T cells. The source of this sequence is a human donor in good health. Some libraries in this study had Jurkat cell RNA spiked in. The chain joins TRBV6-7 to TRBJ2-3, with 7 positions matching TRBD2. TRBV6-7 is an open reading frame whose function is uncertain. CDR3 sequence: CASSYSTPSLGGTSTDTQYF. The CDR3 DNA reads TGTGCCAGCAGTTACTCGACGCCTTCGTTGGGGGGGACTAGCACAGATACGCAGTATTTT.